These 13 T cell receptor beta chains originate from one sample sequenced in a study of T cells in Graves' hyperthyroidism and ophthalmopathy. TCR beta CDR3 sequences were amplified from RNA transcripts. A set of HTBI primers served as the primers for a first-round RT-PCR of the TCR CDR3. Using its own MiXCR run on the multiplex PCR reads, TCRdb lists one record per CDR3 protein. Among 200,000 to 250,000 distinct CDR3 sequences listed, about 16% were seen once. Sequencing was done on a sample of blood. The receptors stem from a man aged 35-49 years with Graves' hyperthyroidism.

The chain carries TRBV30 and TRBJ1-5; 7 bases line up with TRBD1. Looked up from germline, CDR1 is GTSNPN and CDR2 is SVGIG (reference sequence). The CDR3 sequence is 16 residues long. J gave up 4 bases and V 2 bases, and 11 bases lay outside the gene matches. CDR3: CAWSRFGGGANQPQHF. In DNA form, the CDR3 reads TGTGCCTGGAGTCGTTTTGGAGGGGGCGCGAATCAGCCCCAGCATTTT.

The rearrangement links TRBV7-3 to TRBJ2-1; TRBD2 matches 12 bases. Losses at the gene ends were 6 bases for V and 5 bases for J; bases not matched to a gene: 17. This CDR3 comprises 19 residues. Germline CDR1 SGHTA, CDR2 FQGTGA. The CDR3: CASSRPGTSGSKGHNEQFF. The CDR3 bases are TGTGCCAGCAGTCGTCCCGGGACTAGCGGGTCAAAGGGCCACAATGAGCAGTTCTTC.

This clonotype was found a few times. CDR3 amino acids: CASSGNARGSYNEQFF. CDR3 DNA: TGTGCCAGCAGCGGGAACGCCCGGGGAAGTTACAATGAGCAGTTCTTC. The J gene is TRBJ2-1, the V gene TRBV3-1; possibly TRBD2 for D (5 bases). The V end was cut by 5 bases, the J end by 4 bases, with 18 bases between. Germline values: CDR1 LGHDT, CDR2 YNNKEL (reference sequence). CDR3 length: 16 amino acids.

The sample holds many counts of this clonotype. This chain links TRBV6-1 with TRBJ1-1; 7 nucleotides line up with TRBD1. This CDR3 spans 14 amino acids. Germline V lookup: CDR1 MNHNS, CDR2 SASEGT. Trimming cost V 6 bases and J 0 bases; bases outside gene matches: 4. CDR3 nucleotides: TGTGCCAGCAGAATACAGGGGCTGAACACTGAAGCTTTCTTT. Protein product: CASRIQGLNTEAFF.

J is TRBJ1-5 and V is TRBV5-1; TRBD1 might be the D (5 bases). Trimming removed 2 bases from V and 6 bases from J, with 12 bases in between. The CDR3 is 14 amino acids. Germline-derived CDR1 and CDR2 are SGHRS and YFSETQ. The CDR3 coding sequence is TGCGCCAGCAGCTTAAGACTCGGGGGTCAGCCCCAGCATTTT. Translated, it gives CASSLRLGGQPQHF.

This clonotype has just a few counts. The chain couples TRBV6-2 or TRBV6-3 to TRBJ2-3; the D gene is possibly TRBD1 (6 bases). CDR3 length: 18 amino acids. Germline V gives CDR1 MNHEY, CDR2 SVGEGT. V was trimmed by 4 bases and J by 0 bases, leaving 20 bases between them. CDR3 DNA: TGTGCCAGCAGTTCCCCCCCCAGGGGTACTTTTAGCACAGATACGCAGTATTTT. Translated, it gives CASSSPPRGTFSTDTQYF.

The table lists this clonotype with many counts. The CDR3 nucleotides are TGTGCCAGCAGCCAAGTGCTGGACAGGGGAAACACCATATATTTT. Translation gives CASSQVLDRGNTIYF. This chain joins TRBV3-1 and TRBJ1-3, with TRBD1 identical over 7 bases. The CDR3 has 15 residues. V shed 1 base, J shed 4 bases, and the junction held 4 bases outside the gene matches. The germline gives CDR1 LGHDT, CDR2 YNNKEL (reference sequence).

This clonotype was recorded at least ten times. The chain joins TRBV7-9 to TRBJ1-6; a possible D gene is TRBD1 (5 bases). In germline, CDR1 is SEHNR, CDR2 FQNEAQ (reference sequence). V lost 5 bases to trimming and J lost 10 bases, with 15 bases between them. The CDR3 consists of 14 residues. The CDR3 here is CASSRVGVNSPLHF. CDR3 DNA sequence: TGTGCCAGCAGCCGAGTGGGGGTAAACTCACCCCTCCACTTT.

This clonotype was seen more than once but under ten times. The chain combines TRBV5-1 with TRBJ1-6; 7 nucleotides align to TRBD1. J lost 10 bases, V lost 2 bases, and 15 bases had no gene match. The CDR3 runs 17 residues. In germline, CDR1 is SGHRS, CDR2 YFSETQ. DNA for the CDR3: TGCGCCAGCAGCTTCTCCTCGCGTGCGGGACAGAGATCACCCCTCCACTTT. Its translation is CASSFSSRAGQRSPLHF.

The chain uses TRBV6-2 or TRBV6-3 and TRBJ2-3, with TRBD1 matching over 11 bases. CDR3 length: 17 amino acids. The V gene's germline CDR1 is MNHEY and CDR2 SVGEGT. Trimming removed 6 bases from V and 3 bases from J; junction bases left unmatched: 11. CDR3: CASSTPGQGVMTDTQYF. CDR3 nucleotide sequence: TGTGCCAGCAGCACCCCGGGACAGGGGGTTATGACAGATACGCAGTATTTT.

This clonotype was picked up many times. This chain links TRBV7-3 with TRBJ1-1; D is unresolved. Germline V lookup: CDR1 SGHTA, CDR2 FQGTGA. The CDR3 spans 16 residues. Trimming pared 3 bases from V and 0 bases from J, leaving 14 bases between. The CDR3 coding sequence is TGTGCCAGCAGCTTGGACCCGAGGGCCCTGAACACTGAAGCTTTCTTT. This encodes CASSLDPRALNTEAFF. The whole variable domain, filled in from reference TRBV7-3 and TRBJ1-1, reads GAGVSQTPSNKVTEKGKYVELRCDPISGHTALYWYRQSLGQGPEFLIYFQGTGAADDSGLPNDRFFAVRPEGSVSTLKIQRTERGDSAVYLCASSLDPRALNTEAFFGQGTRLTVV.

This sequence joins TRBV20-1 and TRBJ2-2, with D possibly being TRBD1 or TRBD2 (5 bases each). CDR1 and CDR2 (germline): DFQATT, SNEGSKA (reference sequence). Trimming removed 0 bases from V and 1 base from J, with 9 bases in between. The CDR3 totals 15 residues. CDR3 in amino acids: CSARELGENTGELFF. The DNA for the CDR3 is TGCAGTGCTAGAGAGTTGGGGGAGAACACCGGGGAGCTGTTTTTT.

This clonotype occurred many times. V and J are TRBV5-1 and TRBJ2-5; TRBD2 matches at 10 bases. Germline CDR1 SGHRS, CDR2 YFSETQ. Trimming removed 5 bases from V and 0 bases from J; junction bases left unmatched: 4. The CDR3 covers 15 residues. The CDR3 spells CASRKRGGYQETQYF. CDR3 sequence (DNA): TGCGCCAGCAGGAAGCGGGGGGGGTACCAAGAGACCCAGTACTTC.